This is a list of T cell receptor beta chains from one sample in a study of blood T cell repertoires in COVID-19. Assay used: immunoSEQ multiplex PCR; TCRdb lists only in-frame clones, some missing. The data show around 150,000 clones, with roughly nine tenths seen just once and approximately 3% held by the top ten. Sequencing used peripheral blood. These receptors were collected from a woman aged 55-69 years with active COVID-19. CDR3s include the opening cysteine and the closing phenylalanine or tryptophan. Each record gives: CDR3 DNA, CDR3 protein, V gene, clone size, CDR3 length, D gene, J gene. The D gene is left open where the match is weak. Clone size, where shown, is once, few, many, or a class for clones that have expanded.

cdr3_nt: TGTGCCAGCAGCTTAGGACGGGGGGTCGGAGAGACCCAGTACTTC
cdr3_aa: CASSLGRGVGETQYF
v_call: TRBV7-9
clone_size: .
cdr3_length: 15
d_call: TRBD2
j_call: TRBJ2-5

cdr3_nt: TGCAGCGTATTAACGGGGGGAAGCAACACTGAAGCTTTCTTT
cdr3_aa: CSVLTGGSNTEAFF
v_call: TRBV29-1
clone_size: .
cdr3_length: 14
d_call: .
j_call: TRBJ1-1

cdr3_nt: TGTGCCAGCACTCTCGTAGCGGGAGGGACAGATACGCAGTATTTT
cdr3_aa: CASTLVAGGTDTQYF
v_call: TRBV6-5
clone_size: .
cdr3_length: 15
d_call: TRBD2
j_call: TRBJ2-3

cdr3_nt: TGTGCCAGCAGCAGGGGACTAGCGGGCGGGGAGCTGTTTTTT
cdr3_aa: CASSRGLAGGELFF
v_call: TRBV7-2
clone_size: .
cdr3_length: 14
d_call: TRBD2
j_call: TRBJ2-2

cdr3_nt: TGTGCCAGCAGTCGCCACAGGGACAATCAGCCCCAGCATTTT
cdr3_aa: CASSRHRDNQPQHF
v_call: TRBV6-5
clone_size: .
cdr3_length: 14
d_call: .
j_call: TRBJ1-5

cdr3_nt: TGTGCCAGCAGTCGCGAGGGACTAGCGGTCAACTCTGGGGCCAACGTCCTGACTTTC
cdr3_aa: CASSREGLAVNSGANVLTF
v_call: TRBV7-9
clone_size: .
cdr3_length: 19
d_call: TRBD2
j_call: TRBJ2-6

cdr3_nt: TGTGCCAGCAGTCCCCCCGGAGGGCAGGCCTTTTTT
cdr3_aa: CASSPPGGQAFF
v_call: TRBV6-6
clone_size: .
cdr3_length: 12
d_call: .
j_call: TRBJ1-5

cdr3_nt: TGTGCCAGCAGCTTAGACTCCCCATTAGCGGACTCCTACAATGAGCAGTTCTTC
cdr3_aa: CASSLDSPLADSYNEQFF
v_call: TRBV11-2
clone_size: .
cdr3_length: 18
d_call: .
j_call: TRBJ2-1

cdr3_nt: TGTGCCATCAACGATGACAGACCCCACCAGCCCCAGCATTTT
cdr3_aa: CAINDDRPHQPQHF
v_call: TRBV10-3
clone_size: .
cdr3_length: 14
d_call: .
j_call: TRBJ1-5

cdr3_nt: TGTGCCAGCTCACCACCAACAGGGGCCACGTACTTC
cdr3_aa: CASSPPTGATYF
v_call: TRBV18
clone_size: .
cdr3_length: 12
d_call: TRBD1
j_call: TRBJ2-4

cdr3_nt: TGCGCCAGCAGCCAAGTGCCGACGGGGTGGAGCACCGGGGAGCTGTTTTTT
cdr3_aa: CASSQVPTGWSTGELFF
v_call: TRBV4-1
clone_size: .
cdr3_length: 17
d_call: .
j_call: TRBJ2-2

cdr3_nt: TGTGCCAGCAGTTACAATCCAGTATATAGCAATCAGCCCCAGCATTTT
cdr3_aa: CASSYNPVYSNQPQHF
v_call: TRBV6-6
clone_size: .
cdr3_length: 16
d_call: .
j_call: TRBJ1-5

cdr3_nt: TGTGCCAGCAGTGAAGCTATCGGGGGGATATACAATGAGCAGTTCTTC
cdr3_aa: CASSEAIGGIYNEQFF
v_call: TRBV25-1
clone_size: .
cdr3_length: 16
d_call: TRBD2
j_call: TRBJ2-1

cdr3_nt: TGTGCCAGCAGTGTCGGGACTAGAGTCTACAATGAGCAGTTCTTC
cdr3_aa: CASSVGTRVYNEQFF
v_call: TRBV28
clone_size: .
cdr3_length: 15
d_call: TRBD2
j_call: TRBJ2-1

cdr3_nt: TGTGCCAGCAGCCAAGATACAGGACCGTCCTATGGCTACACCTTC
cdr3_aa: CASSQDTGPSYGYTF
v_call: TRBV3-1/TRBV3-2
clone_size: .
cdr3_length: 15
d_call: .
j_call: TRBJ1-2

cdr3_nt: TGCGCCAGCAGCCAAGACTATGGACAGGGTTATGGCTACACCTTC
cdr3_aa: CASSQDYGQGYGYTF
v_call: TRBV4-1
clone_size: .
cdr3_length: 15
d_call: TRBD1
j_call: TRBJ1-2

cdr3_nt: TGTGCCAGCAGCTTCGGGAGGGTCGGCTTGGGTTCACCCCTCCACTTT
cdr3_aa: CASSFGRVGLGSPLHF
v_call: TRBV5-6
clone_size: .
cdr3_length: 16
d_call: .
j_call: TRBJ1-6

cdr3_nt: TGTGCCAGCAACATTGGAGAGGGGGCCGAGAGCTCCTACAATGAGCAGTTCTTC
cdr3_aa: CASNIGEGAESSYNEQFF
v_call: TRBV21-1
clone_size: .
cdr3_length: 18
d_call: .
j_call: TRBJ2-1

cdr3_nt: TGTGCCAGCAGCGCCCACCGGACAGGGGGGGAGACCCAGTACTTC
cdr3_aa: CASSAHRTGGETQYF
v_call: TRBV9
clone_size: .
cdr3_length: 15
d_call: TRBD1
j_call: TRBJ2-5

cdr3_nt: TGTGCCAGCGCCACCCAGGGGGTTGGAAACACCATATATTTT
cdr3_aa: CASATQGVGNTIYF
v_call: TRBV27
clone_size: once
cdr3_length: 14
d_call: TRBD1
j_call: TRBJ1-3

cdr3_nt: TGTGCCAGCAGTTTGGCAGGGAACTATGGCTACACCTTC
cdr3_aa: CASSLAGNYGYTF
v_call: TRBV12-3/TRBV12-4
clone_size: .
cdr3_length: 13
d_call: .
j_call: TRBJ1-2

cdr3_nt: TGTGCCATCAAACCTGACACTGGCAATCAGCCCCAGCATTTT
cdr3_aa: CAIKPDTGNQPQHF
v_call: TRBV6-5
clone_size: .
cdr3_length: 14
d_call: .
j_call: TRBJ1-5